The 10 T cell receptor beta chains below were found in one sample sequenced in a study of blood T cell repertoires in COVID-19. The table came from immunoSEQ multiplex PCR; TCRdb's copy has only in-frame clones and leaves some out. The data contain around 260,000 clones, over 80% of them singletons. Sequences were obtained from peripheral blood. These receptors were collected from a woman in her 40s who had recovered from COVID-19.

The V call is TRBV5-1, the J call TRBJ2-1, with TRBD2 identical over 11 bases. The CDR3 is made up of 18 amino acids. The V gene end was trimmed by 0 bases and the J gene end by 2 bases; junction bases not matched to a gene: 7. Germline V CDR1 and CDR2: SGHRS, YFSETQ. The CDR3 DNA is TGCGCCAGCAGCTTGGCCCCTAGCGGGGGGACGGCCTACAATGAGCAGTTCTTC. Protein: CASSLAPSGGTAYNEQFF.

This clone is a singleton in its sample. The chain has TRBV7-6 and TRBJ2-7; TRBD1 aligns across 7 bases. This CDR3 is built from 15 residues. V trimming: 5 bases; J trimming: 3 bases; junction bases outside the gene matches: 10. Germline assignment: CDR1 SGHVS and CDR2 FNYEAQ. The CDR3 sequence is CASSPRQGEDYEQYF. DNA for the CDR3: TGTGCCAGCAGCCCGCGACAGGGAGAGGACTACGAGCAGTACTTC.

The gene calls are TRBV18 and TRBJ1-2; weak D call: TRBD1 (5 bases). This CDR3 has 15 amino acids. Germline V gene sequence: CDR1 KGHSH, CDR2 LQKENI. V shed 6 bases and J shed 4 bases, with 18 bases lying between them. The DNA for the CDR3 is TGTGCCAGCTCTCCGGACAAGTTCAAGATCTATGGCTACACCTTC. This codes for CASSPDKFKIYGYTF.

The chain uses TRBV2 and TRBJ2-3, with TRBD2 matching 9 bases. Per germline, CDR1 SNHLY and CDR2 FYNNEI. Trimming took 4 bases from V and 0 from J; bases not matched to a gene: 5. CDR3 length: 16 residues. The CDR3 sequence is CASSARLAGSTDTQYF. CDR3 DNA sequence: TGTGCCAGCAGTGCGCGGCTAGCGGGAAGCACAGATACGCAGTATTTT.

This rearrangement joins TRBV5-1 to TRBJ1-4, with 8 bases fitting TRBD1. CDR1 SGHRS and CDR2 YFSETQ come from the germline V gene. This CDR3 region has 15 residues. V shed 5 bases, J shed 7 bases, and the junction held 10 bases outside the gene matches. The CDR3, as DNA: TGCGCCAGCAGTCCAGGGGGCGCGGCGGGTGAAAAACTGTTTTTT. Residues: CASSPGGAAGEKLFF.

The chain combines TRBV3-1 (or the pseudogene TRBV3-2) with TRBJ2-2; 7 bases line up with TRBD2. The CDR3 is 15 residues long. J lost 7 bases, V lost 0 bases, and 5 bases had no gene match. Germline CDR1 and CDR2: LGHDT and YNNKEL (reference sequence). The CDR3 loop reads CASSQEAGRVGELFF. The CDR3 coding sequence is TGTGCCAGCAGCCAAGAGGCAGGGAGGGTCGGGGAGCTGTTTTTT.

V usage is TRBV27 and J usage is TRBJ2-1, with a possible D match to TRBD1 (5 bases). Germline V gene data show CDR1 as MNHEY and CDR2 as SMNVEV (reference sequence). Trimming stripped 6 bases from V and 0 bases from J, with 12 bases between. The CDR3 sequence is 15 residues long. CDR3 DNA sequence: TGTGCCAGCAGCTACAGGTTCAGCTCCTACAATGAGCAGTTCTTC. Its protein product is CASSYRFSSYNEQFF.

The V gene is TRBV3-1 (or the pseudogene TRBV3-2), the J gene TRBJ2-5; D perhaps matches TRBD1 (5 bases). The V end was cut by 3 bases, the J end by 1 base, with 6 bases between. This CDR3 region has 13 residues. Per the germline V gene, CDR1 is LGHDT and CDR2 is YNNKEL (reference sequence). The CDR3: CASSQTVQETQYF. CDR3 coding DNA: TGTGCCAGCAGCCAGACAGTCCAAGAGACCCAGTACTTC.

The chain uses TRBV7-2 and TRBJ1-1, with a possible D match to TRBD1 (5 bases). Germline V CDR1 and CDR2: SGHTA, FQGNSA. Deletions cut 5 bases from V and 6 bases from J, with 16 bases between. This CDR3 spans 14 amino acids. CDR3 region: CASSAQSQGSEAFF. CDR3 DNA: TGTGCCAGCAGCGCCCAAAGTCAGGGATCTGAAGCTTTCTTT.

This chain links TRBV7-9 with TRBJ1-1; 7 positions match TRBD1. Germline V CDR1 and CDR2: SEHNR, FQNEAQ (reference sequence). The CDR3 is 13 amino acids. Germline trimming cut 9 bases from V and 4 bases from J; bases unmatched to any gene: 8. CDR3: CASGQDLGTEAFF. In DNA, the CDR3 is TGTGCCAGTGGACAGGATTTGGGCACTGAAGCTTTCTTT.